The clone carrying this T cell receptor (beta chain) was picked up a small number of times. Antigen unknown. The sample originates from a study of blood T cells in healthy people across ages. Across the whole study: Template switching picked up about one barcoded beta molecule for each two T cells.

With a J-beta primer mix and a sample-barcoded 5' primer, a second PCR ran about 7 to 12 cycles. Each of the cDNA molecules was tagged by a template-switch adaptor with 12 random nucleotides. TCRdb recomputed calls from the 5' RACE reads with MiXCR, one row per CDR3 protein. Of about 1.7 million distinct CDR3 sequences listed, about 30% were seen once; the top ten hold 7.7%. Study-level points and caveats: Age brought a roughly linear fall in TCR beta diversity measured per million T cells. Unsorted PBMCs ruled out conclusive naive versus antigen-experienced comparison.

Per germline, CDR1 DFQATT and CDR2 SNEGSKA (reference sequence). The V gene end was trimmed by 3 bases and the J gene end by 3 bases; junction bases not matched to a gene: 12. The CDR3 has 17 amino acids. V and J are TRBV20-1 and TRBJ2-7; 12 positions match TRBD2. This sequence originates from a woman in her twenties or thirties in good health. The specimen sequenced was blood. Here the CDR3 DNA reads TGCAGTGCTAGTTTGCCTAGCGGGAGGGCGAGGAGCTACGAGCAGTACTTC. Translated: CSASLPSGRARSYEQYF.